The 3 T cell receptor beta chains listed next were all sequenced from one sample in a study of blood T cell repertoires in COVID-19. Sequencing was performed with immunoSEQ multiplex PCR; in TCRdb, only in-frame clones are kept and a portion is missing. Seen here are 200,000 or so clones, 88% observed once, and the top ten hold approximately 2.3%. Specimen: PBMCs or T cells enriched from blood (not recorded which). Source of these receptors: a woman aged 35 to 49 with acute COVID-19.

This chain joins TRBV10-1 and TRBJ1-3; D is uncertain. The V gene lost 6 bases and the J gene lost 2 bases, with 14 bases spanning the gap. The CDR3 contains 15 residues. Germline CDR1 is WNHNN and CDR2 is SYGVQD (reference sequence). The CDR3 protein is CASRPDSAAGNTIYF. The CDR3 DNA follows: TGCGCCAGCAGGCCTGACTCGGCAGCTGGAAACACCATATATTTT.

This chain connects TRBV6-5 to TRBJ2-2; 10 nucleotides align to TRBD2. Trimming took 2 bases from V and 6 from J; bases not matched to a gene: 3. This CDR3 contains 15 residues. Germline CDR1 and CDR2: MNHEY and SVGAGI. The CDR3 region is CASSYVAGGPGELFF. The CDR3 DNA is TGTGCCAGCAGTTACGTAGCGGGAGGTCCCGGGGAGCTGTTTTTT.

This clone was picked up one time. The rearrangement uses TRBV4-3 and TRBJ2-6; weak D call: TRBD1 (5 bases). Germline CDR1 is LGHNA and CDR2 is YSLEER. V lost 0 bases, J lost 1 base, and 13 bases lay in between. CDR3 size: 18 residues. In nucleotides, the CDR3 is TGCGCCAGCAGCCAAGACGAAATTTCAGGGTCTGGGGCCAACGTCCTGACTTTC. It translates to CASSQDEISGSGANVLTF.